Listed here are 26 T cell receptor beta chains from one sample, sequenced in a study of beta chain features in type 1 diabetes. Investigators reverse transcribed all isolated RNA, so they sequenced expressed TCRB transcripts. Clones were read by immunoSEQ multiplex PCR, and TCRdb kept only the in-frame ones, dropping some. The sample lists some 150,000 clones, under 60% occurring once. The material sequenced was Tregs from blood. The receptors come from a man between 18 and 29 years old in good health.

The chain employs TRBV9 and TRBJ2-5; 8 nucleotides match TRBD2. V trimming: 0 bases; J trimming: 0 bases; junction bases outside the gene matches: 4. Germline CDR1 is SGDLS and CDR2 is YYNGEE. The CDR3 totals 16 residues. The CDR3 reads CASSVADGRDQETQYF. CDR3 DNA: TGTGCCAGCAGCGTAGCTGACGGGAGGGACCAAGAGACCCAGTACTTC.

This clone was counted between two and nine times. The rearrangement uses TRBV5-1 and TRBJ2-3, with 7 bases identical to TRBD1. Germline V gene lookup returns CDR1 SGHRS and CDR2 YFSETQ. Trimming at V came to 4 bases and at J to 2 bases, leaving 4 bases not matched to a gene. This CDR3 has 14 amino acids. In DNA form, the CDR3 reads TGCGCCAGCAGCCATGACAGGGACACAGATACGCAGTATTTT. Residues: CASSHDRDTDTQYF.

The chain links TRBV6-6 to TRBJ2-3; D is possibly TRBD1 (7 bases). Germline V gene data show CDR1 as MNHNY and CDR2 as SVGAGI (reference sequence). With 8 bases removed from V and 5 bases from J, the gap between germline ends came to 20 bases. The CDR3 spans 15 residues. CDR3 sequence: CASSKGASVIDTQYF. The CDR3 DNA sequence: TGTGCCAGCTCTAAGGGGGCTAGCGTTATAGATACGCAGTATTTT.

The J gene is TRBJ2-7, the V gene TRBV7-2; D is uncertain. Germline loops: CDR1 SGHTA, CDR2 FQGNSA. CDR3 length: 15 residues. V lost 1 base and J 3 bases, leaving 13 bases between the germline ends. The CDR3 here is CASSLEPDPYYEQYF. CDR3 nucleotide sequence: TGTGCCAGCAGCTTAGAACCAGATCCTTACTACGAGCAGTACTTC. Full variable domain (remainder filled in from reference TRBV7-2 and TRBJ2-7): GAGVSQSPSNKVTEKGKDVELRCDPISGHTALYWYRQSLGQGLEFLIYFQGNSAPDKSGLPSDRFSAERTGGSVSTLTIQRTQQEDSAVYLCASSLEPDPYYEQYFGPGTRLTVT.

About this clone: Other DNA sequences of this sample code for an identical CDR3. V gene TRBV5-1 combines with J gene TRBJ1-1; D may be TRBD1 (6 bases). The ends were cut back, 3 bases at V and 1 base at J, with 10 bases in the middle. The CDR3 runs 14 residues. Germline V gene data show CDR1 as SGHRS and CDR2 as YFSETQ. CDR3 bases: TGCGCCAGCAGCTCAGGGACACCGAACACTGAAGCTTTCTTT. It specifies CASSSGTPNTEAFF.

The V gene is TRBV7-9, the J gene TRBJ1-6; possibly TRBD1 for D (5 bases). The V and J ends lost 5 bases and 5 bases respectively, with 10 bases between them. Germline CDR1 and CDR2: SEHNR and FQNEAQ (reference sequence). This CDR3 has 14 residues. CDR3 bases: TGTGCCAGCAGCCCTGGACAAGATAATTCACCCCTCCACTTT. Its protein product is CASSPGQDNSPLHF. The entire variable domain, with the rest obtained from reference TRBV7-9 and TRBJ1-6, is as follows: DTGVSQNPRHKITKRGQNVTFRCDPISEHNRLYWYRQTLGQGPEFLTYFQNEAQLEKSRLLSDRFSAERPKGSFSTLEIQRTEQGDSAMYLCASSPGQDNSPLHFGNGTRLTVT.

Only one count was recorded for this clone. V and J are TRBV6-5 and TRBJ1-1; D uncertain. Trimming stripped 2 bases from V and 2 bases from J, with 9 bases between. The CDR3 spans 14 residues. Per germline, CDR1 MNHEY and CDR2 SVGAGI. CDR3 amino acids: CASSYLQINTEAFF. CDR3 sequence (DNA): TGTGCCAGCAGTTACCTACAGATTAACACTGAAGCTTTCTTT.

The chain uses TRBV5-1 and TRBJ2-3; 7 bases are a match to TRBD1. Germline CDR1 and CDR2: SGHRS and YFSETQ. V lost 2 bases to trimming and J lost 4 bases; unmatched junction nucleotides: 16. CDR3 length: 18 amino acids. CDR3 loop: CASSFRDRSFTGADTQYF. Written as DNA, the CDR3 is TGCGCCAGCAGCTTTAGGGACCGATCATTTACAGGGGCAGATACGCAGTATTTT.

This chain links TRBV9 with TRBJ2-1, with TRBD2 matching over 9 bases. The J segment lost 3 bases and the V segment lost 2 bases, leaving 3 bases of the junction unmatched. The CDR3 contains 15 residues. Per germline, CDR1 SGDLS and CDR2 YYNGEE. CDR3 DNA: TGTGCCAGCAGCGTTTCTAGCGGGAACTACAATGAGCAGTTCTTC. Translation: CASSVSSGNYNEQFF.

The chain combines TRBV5-4 with TRBJ1-2; unclear D gene. V was cut by 4 bases and J by 4 bases, with 14 bases left in between. CDR1 and CDR2 (germline): SGHNT, YYREEE (reference sequence). The CDR3 contains 14 residues. The CDR3 DNA reads TGTGCCAGCAGCCTCCCCGGGATGAGCTATGGCTACACCTTC. Translating gives CASSLPGMSYGYTF.

This clone turned up a few times. This chain connects TRBV29-1 to TRBJ1-1; the D is unclear. The CDR3 covers 13 residues. V lost 4 bases, J lost 1 base, and 10 bases lay in between. Germline V CDR1 and CDR2: SQVTM, ANQGSEA. The CDR3 DNA sequence: TGCAGCGTTGGCGGTTGGCAGAACACTGAAGCTTTCTTT. Protein sequence: CSVGGWQNTEAFF.

The chain couples TRBV6-6 to TRBJ2-7, with 7 positions matching TRBD1. The CDR3 consists of 16 residues. Trimming cost V 2 bases and J 2 bases; bases outside gene matches: 9. Germline V gives CDR1 MNHNY, CDR2 SVGAGI (reference sequence). DNA of the CDR3: TGTGCCAGCAGTTACCTCGGTCAGGGGGTGGCCTACGAGCAGTACTTC. It translates to CASSYLGQGVAYEQYF.

This rearrangement joins TRBV4-3 to TRBJ2-7; TRBD1 matches at 8 bases. Unmatched junction bases numbered 5, after V lost 0 bases and J lost 1 base. The germline gives CDR1 LGHNA, CDR2 YSLEER. The CDR3 spans 16 residues. The CDR3 is CASSQDGQGASYEQYF. CDR3 DNA: TGCGCCAGCAGCCAAGATGGCCAGGGGGCTTCCTACGAGCAGTACTTC.

The chain recombines TRBV28 with TRBJ2-3; TRBD1 aligns across 7 bases. The CDR3 totals 16 residues. V lost 5 bases, J lost 4 bases, and 12 bases stayed unmatched. Germline CDR1 and CDR2: MDHEN and SYDVKM. The CDR3 DNA sequence: TGTGCCAGCAGTCCAAGACACAGGGGCACGCCAGATACGCAGTATTTT. Amino acids: CASSPRHRGTPDTQYF.

This clone was seen a single time. This chain links TRBV20-1 with TRBJ2-7; D is unclear. Germline CDR1 and CDR2: DFQATT and SNEGSKA (reference sequence). The CDR3 has 11 residues. The V and J ends lost 6 bases and 0 bases respectively, with 6 bases between them. DNA for the CDR3: TGCAGTGCCGAGAGCTCCTACGAGCAGTACTTC. This codes for CSAESSYEQYF.

This clone showed up just a few times. The chain joins TRBV29-1 to TRBJ2-1; TRBD2 matches 13 bases. From germline, CDR1 is SQVTM and CDR2 ANQGSEA. There are 17 residues in the CDR3. Trimming cost V 5 bases and J 7 bases; bases outside gene matches: 14. CDR3 nucleotide sequence: TGCAGCGTTCCTAATAGACGGACTAGCGGGAGTGGGAATGAGCAGTTCTTC. Encoded protein: CSVPNRRTSGSGNEQFF.

This chain links TRBV6-1 with TRBJ1-2; a possible D gene is TRBD1 (6 bases). The V gene's germline CDR1 is MNHNS and CDR2 SASEGT. V dropped 6 bases and J dropped 4 bases, with 12 bases sitting between them. The CDR3 consists of 13 residues. The CDR3, as DNA: TGTGCCAGCAGAGAGACAGGATTCTATGGCTACACCTTC. It is translated as CASRETGFYGYTF.

In its sample, this clone was seen a few times. V is TRBV19 and J is TRBJ2-7; 7 bases agree with TRBD2. J was trimmed by 6 bases and V by 3 bases; bases with no gene match: 8. The CDR3 loop spans 14 amino acids. The germline CDR1 and CDR2 sequences are LNHDA and SQIVND (reference sequence). The CDR3 nucleotides read TGTGCCAGTAGTATCGCTAGCGGTTTGGGCGAGCAGTACTTC. Translated, it gives CASSIASGLGEQYF.

The chain couples TRBV29-1 to TRBJ1-1; tentatively, D is TRBD1 (5 bases). Trimming shortened V by 0 bases and J by 4 bases, and 6 bases separated the two germline ends. CDR1 SQVTM and CDR2 ANQGSEA come from the germline V gene. This CDR3 spans 12 amino acids. The DNA of the CDR3 is TGCAGCGTTGAAGAAAGGGGCACTGAAGCTTTCTTT. Protein product: CSVEERGTEAFF. Filled out from reference TRBV29-1 and TRBJ1-1, the complete variable domain reads SAVISQKPSRDICQRGTSLTIQCQVDSQVTMMFWYRQQPGQSLTLIATANQGSEATYESGFVIDKFPISRPNLTFSTLTVSNMSPEDSSIYLCSVEERGTEAFFGQGTRLTVV.

V gene TRBV27 combines with J gene TRBJ1-4; 8 bases line up with TRBD1. V lost 5 bases to trimming and J lost 7 bases; unmatched junction nucleotides: 6. CDR1 and CDR2 from the germline V gene are MNHEY and SMNVEV (reference sequence). This CDR3 contains 14 residues. CDR3 protein: CASSRQGPGEKLFF. The CDR3 DNA sequence: TGTGCCAGCAGTCGACAGGGGCCAGGTGAAAAACTGTTTTTT.

This clone has just a few counts. V gene TRBV5-1 combines with J gene TRBJ1-4; no firm D call. V lost 5 bases, J lost 7 bases, and 6 bases lay in between. The CDR3 covers 11 residues. Looked up from germline, CDR1 is SGHRS and CDR2 is YFSETQ. CDR3 amino acids: CASRGSEKLFF. In DNA, the CDR3 is TGCGCCAGCAGAGGGAGTGAAAAACTGTTTTTT.

This chain connects TRBV28 to TRBJ2-6, with D possibly TRBD1 on 6 matching bases. Trimming cost V 4 bases and J 0 bases, with 19 bases left between them. Germline values: CDR1 MDHEN, CDR2 SYDVKM. CDR3 length: 19 residues. Written as DNA, the CDR3 is TGTGCCAGCAGTTCCCTTCGGGGACATGGGTTCTCTGGGGCCAACGTCCTGACTTTC. It codes for CASSSLRGHGFSGANVLTF.

The table lists this clone with a few counts. CDR3 protein: CASSATSGGAIEQYF. CDR3 in DNA: TGCGCCAGCAGCGCCACTAGCGGGGGGGCCATCGAGCAGTACTTC. This chain joins TRBV5-1 and TRBJ2-7; 13 positions agree with TRBD2. Germline V gene sequence: CDR1 SGHRS, CDR2 YFSETQ. CDR3 length equals 15 residues. V was clipped by 4 bases and J by 6 bases; unmatched bases: 7.

The rearrangement links TRBV4-1 to TRBJ2-7; 8 nucleotides line up with TRBD1. V gave up 1 base and J gave up 1 base; unmatched junction bases: 9. The CDR3 totals 17 residues. Germline CDR1 and CDR2: MGHRA and YSYEKL. Written as DNA, the CDR3 is TGCGCCAGCAGCCAAGGGATAAGGACAGGGATTTCCTACGAGCAGTACTTC. This translates into CASSQGIRTGISYEQYF.

Only a few counts were recorded for this clone. The chain joins TRBV10-3 to TRBJ2-7, with 10 nucleotides matching TRBD1. Per germline, CDR1 ENHRY and CDR2 SYGVKD. V dropped 6 bases and J dropped 3; count of bases not matched to a gene: 5. CDR3 size: 14 residues. CDR3 nucleotide sequence: TGTGCCATCAGGGGGACAGGGGACGGCTACGAGCAGTACTTC. Translated: CAIRGTGDGYEQYF.

The CDR3 DNA reads TGTGCCAGCAGCTTAGATCTGGGGGGTGGTCAGCCCCAGCATTTT. As protein: CASSLDLGGGQPQHF. The rearrangement joins TRBV11-2 to TRBJ1-5; a weak D match, TRBD1 (5 bases). The CDR3 is made up of 15 amino acids. The V gene lost 0 bases and the J gene lost 6 bases, with 12 bases spanning the gap. The V gene's germline CDR1 is SGHAT and CDR2 FQNNGV.